This TCR beta chain was identified in a study of T-cell memory formation after mild COVID-19. This clonotype turned up a few times. After 5'RACE with constant-segment primers, TCR alpha and TCR beta cDNA libraries carrying sample barcodes and UMIs were obtained. MiXCR was run by TCRdb on the 5' RACE reads, yielding one entry per CDR3 protein. The repertoire holds about 270,000 distinct CDR3 sequences, with over 15% as singletons. Germline V lookup: CDR1 LGHNA, CDR2 YSLEER. There are 19 residues in the CDR3. The junction had 12 bases not matched to a gene; V was cut back by 0 bases and J by 6 bases. The chain combines TRBV4-3 with TRBJ2-1, with 12 nucleotides matching TRBD1. The sample was PBMCs or a T cell subset sorted from them (not recorded which). This clonotype was sampled from a man aged 18 to 29 who had mild COVID-19 (a few samples of this study predate the infection). Cell type and time point are not known. The CDR3 loop is CASSQDLPAGTGGRNEQFF. The CDR3 DNA sequence: TGCGCCAGCAGCCAAGATCTACCGGCGGGGACAGGGGGCCGCAATGAGCAGTTCTTC.